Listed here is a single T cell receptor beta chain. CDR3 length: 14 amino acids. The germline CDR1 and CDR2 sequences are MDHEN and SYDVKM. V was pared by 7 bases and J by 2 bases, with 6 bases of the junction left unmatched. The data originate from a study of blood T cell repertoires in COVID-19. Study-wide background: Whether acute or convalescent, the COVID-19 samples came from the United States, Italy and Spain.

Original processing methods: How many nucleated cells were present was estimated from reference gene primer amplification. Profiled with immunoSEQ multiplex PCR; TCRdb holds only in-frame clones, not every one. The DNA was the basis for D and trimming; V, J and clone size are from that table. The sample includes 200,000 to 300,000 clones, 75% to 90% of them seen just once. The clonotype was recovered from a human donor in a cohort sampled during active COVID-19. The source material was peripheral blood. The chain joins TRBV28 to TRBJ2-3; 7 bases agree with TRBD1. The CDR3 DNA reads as TGTGCCAGCAATACACAGGGGCCCACAGATACGCAGTATTTT. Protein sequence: CASNTQGPTDTQYF.